The present TCR beta chain was sequenced within a study of cytomegalovirus exposure and HLA in healthy donors. PCR primers comprised 60 Vbeta and 13 Jbeta primers. Produced via immunoSEQ multiplex PCR; TCRdb's table is partial and in-frame only. Among about 120,000 clones listed, approximately 76% were seen once. The J segment lost 6 bases and the V segment lost 5 bases, leaving 10 bases of the junction unmatched. The CDR3 loop spans 14 amino acids. Germline values: CDR1 SGHVS, CDR2 FNYEAQ. Sequenced material: PBMCs. This clonotype was sampled from a man in his fifties or sixties in good health and CMV-seropositive. This chain connects TRBV7-6 to TRBJ2-7, with 7 nucleotides matching TRBD1. CDR3 residues: CASSHRDSSSEQYF. CDR3 bases: TGTGCCAGCAGCCATCGGGACAGCTCTTCCGAGCAGTACTTC.